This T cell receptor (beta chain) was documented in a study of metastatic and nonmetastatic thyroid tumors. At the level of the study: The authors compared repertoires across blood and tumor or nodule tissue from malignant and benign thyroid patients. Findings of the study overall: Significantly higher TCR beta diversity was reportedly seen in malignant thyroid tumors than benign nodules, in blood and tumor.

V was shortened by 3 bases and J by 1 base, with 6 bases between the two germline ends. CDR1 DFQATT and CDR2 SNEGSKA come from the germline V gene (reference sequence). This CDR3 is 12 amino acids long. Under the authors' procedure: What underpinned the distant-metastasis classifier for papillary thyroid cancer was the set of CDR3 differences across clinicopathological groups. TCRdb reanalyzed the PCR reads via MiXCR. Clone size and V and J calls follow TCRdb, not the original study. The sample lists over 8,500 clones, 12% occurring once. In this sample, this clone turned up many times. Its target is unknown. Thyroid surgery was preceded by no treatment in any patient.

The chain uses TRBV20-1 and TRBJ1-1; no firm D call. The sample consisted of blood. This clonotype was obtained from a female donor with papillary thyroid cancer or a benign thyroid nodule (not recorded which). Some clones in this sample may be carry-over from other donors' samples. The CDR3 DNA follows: TGCAGTGCTAGTGCAGAGAACACTGAAGCTTTCTTT. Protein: CSASAENTEAFF.